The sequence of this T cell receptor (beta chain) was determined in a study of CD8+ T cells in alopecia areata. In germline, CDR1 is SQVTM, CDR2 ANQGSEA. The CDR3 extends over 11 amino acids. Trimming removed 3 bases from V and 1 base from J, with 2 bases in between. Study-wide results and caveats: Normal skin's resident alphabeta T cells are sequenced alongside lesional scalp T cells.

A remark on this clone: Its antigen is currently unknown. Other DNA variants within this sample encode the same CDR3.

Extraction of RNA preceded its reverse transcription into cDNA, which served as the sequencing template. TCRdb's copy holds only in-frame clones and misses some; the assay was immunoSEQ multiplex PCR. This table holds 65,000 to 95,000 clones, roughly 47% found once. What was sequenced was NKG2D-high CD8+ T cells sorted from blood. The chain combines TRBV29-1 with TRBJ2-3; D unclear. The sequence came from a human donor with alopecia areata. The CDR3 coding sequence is TGCAGCGTTGAGGGCACAGATACGCAGTATTTT. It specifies CSVEGTDTQYF.